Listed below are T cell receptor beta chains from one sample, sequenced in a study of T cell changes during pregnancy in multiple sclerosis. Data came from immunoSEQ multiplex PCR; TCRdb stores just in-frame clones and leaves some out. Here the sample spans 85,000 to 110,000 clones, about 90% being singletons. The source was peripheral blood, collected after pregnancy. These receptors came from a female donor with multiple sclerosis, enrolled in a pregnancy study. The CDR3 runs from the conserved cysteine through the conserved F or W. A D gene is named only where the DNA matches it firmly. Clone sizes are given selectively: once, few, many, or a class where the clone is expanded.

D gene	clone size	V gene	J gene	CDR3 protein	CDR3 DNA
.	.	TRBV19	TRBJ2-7	CASSISLWTFLEQYF	TGTGCCAGTAGTATCTCTCTATGGACTTTTTTGGAGCAGTACTTC
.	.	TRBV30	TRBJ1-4	CAWSRGGLGLLGGKLFF	TGTGCCTGGAGTCGGGGGGGGCTTGGCCTTCTGGGGGGAAAACTGTTTTTT
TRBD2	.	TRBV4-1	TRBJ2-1	CASSDLTSGGSSYNEQFF	TGCGCCAGCAGCGATCTCACTAGCGGGGGTAGCTCCTACAATGAGCAGTTCTTC
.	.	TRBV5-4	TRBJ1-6	CASSLPGLNSPLHF	TGTGCCAGCAGCTTGCCGGGACTTAATTCACCCCTCCACTTT
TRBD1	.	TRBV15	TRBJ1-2	CATSTGTGGLYGYTF	TGTGCCACCAGCACCGGCACAGGGGGCCTCTATGGCTACACCTTC
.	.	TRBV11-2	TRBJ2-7	CASRGVHEQYF	TGTGCCAGCAGAGGGGTCCACGAGCAGTACTTC
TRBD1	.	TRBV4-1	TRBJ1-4	CASSHETGGNEKLFF	TGCGCCAGCAGCCACGAGACAGGGGGTAATGAAAAACTGTTTTTT
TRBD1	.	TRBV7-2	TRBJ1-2	CASSLNRGRGYTF	TGTGCCAGCAGCTTAAACAGGGGCCGGGGCTACACCTTC
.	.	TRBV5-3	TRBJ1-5	CARSFSLGNQPQHF	TGTGCCAGAAGCTTTAGCCTGGGCAATCAGCCCCAGCATTTT
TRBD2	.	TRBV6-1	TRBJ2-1	CASSPRLAGVGEQFF	TGTGCCAGCAGTCCCCGACTAGCGGGAGTTGGTGAGCAGTTCTTC
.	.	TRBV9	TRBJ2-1	CASSPTGEGYNEQFF	TGTGCCAGCAGCCCCACGGGGGAAGGGTACAATGAGCAGTTCTTC
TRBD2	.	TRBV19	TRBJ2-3	CASKTSGGTDTQYF	TGTGCCAGTAAGACTAGCGGTGGCACAGATACGCAGTATTTT
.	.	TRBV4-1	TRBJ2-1	CASSQDPSPRNEQFF	TGCGCCAGCAGCCAAGATCCCAGCCCTAGAAATGAGCAGTTCTTC
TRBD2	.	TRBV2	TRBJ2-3	CASSGLAGGGDTQYF	TGTGCCAGCAGTGGTCTAGCGGGAGGAGGAGATACGCAGTATTTT
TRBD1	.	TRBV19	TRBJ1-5	CASSAQGVNQPQHF	TGTGCCAGTAGTGCCCAGGGGGTAAATCAGCCCCAGCATTTT
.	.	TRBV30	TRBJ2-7	CAWSVFRQTTYEQYF	TGTGCCTGGAGTGTATTTCGGCAAACTACCTACGAGCAGTACTTC
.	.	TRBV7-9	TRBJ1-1	CASSLDRGVNTEAFF	TGTGCCAGCAGCTTAGATCGGGGGGTGAACACTGAAGCTTTCTTT
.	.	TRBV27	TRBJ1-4	CASSATMGEKLFF	TGTGCCAGCAGTGCCACTATGGGTGAAAAACTGTTTTTT
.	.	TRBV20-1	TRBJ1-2	CSAPANYGYTF	TGCAGTGCGCCGGCTAACTATGGCTACACCTTC
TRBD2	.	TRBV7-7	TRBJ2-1	CASSASGPREQFF	TGTGCCAGCAGTGCTAGCGGGCCGAGGGAGCAGTTCTTC
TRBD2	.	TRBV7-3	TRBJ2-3	CASRLGLASTDTQYF	TGTGCCAGCAGGTTGGGACTAGCAAGCACAGATACGCAGTATTTT
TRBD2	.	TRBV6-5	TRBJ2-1	CASSLAGGRYNEQFF	TGTGCCAGCAGTCTAGCGGGAGGCAGATACAATGAGCAGTTCTTC
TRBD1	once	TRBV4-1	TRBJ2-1	CASSPDRGREHEQFF	TGCGCCAGCAGCCCGGACAGGGGGCGGGAGCATGAGCAGTTCTTC
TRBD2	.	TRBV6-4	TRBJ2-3	CASSLSGGAADTQYF	TGTGCCAGCAGCCTTAGCGGGGGGGCCGCAGATACGCAGTATTTT
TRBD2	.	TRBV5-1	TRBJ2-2	CASSVLAGTSTGELFF	TGCGCCAGCAGCGTTCTAGCGGGGACCTCCACCGGGGAGCTGTTTTTT
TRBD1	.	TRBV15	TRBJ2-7	CATSRGAGTANYEQYF	TGTGCCACCAGCAGAGGGGCCGGGACAGCGAACTACGAGCAGTACTTC
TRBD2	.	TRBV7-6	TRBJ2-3	CASSPRTSGITDTQYF	TGTGCCAGCAGCCCCAGGACTAGCGGGATTACAGATACGCAGTATTTT
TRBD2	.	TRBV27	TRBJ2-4	CASSWSGGNIQYF	TGTGCCAGCAGTTGGTCGGGGGGTAACATTCAGTACTTC
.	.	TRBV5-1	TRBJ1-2	CASSLGMGAYGYTF	TGCGCCAGCAGCTTGGGAATGGGAGCGTATGGCTACACCTTC
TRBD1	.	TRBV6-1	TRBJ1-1	CAISRIQGPNTEAFF	TGTGCCATCTCAAGAATACAGGGGCCAAACACTGAAGCTTTCTTT
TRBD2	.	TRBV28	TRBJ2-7	CASSFRLAGEQYF	TGTGCCAGCAGTTTCAGGCTAGCGGGAGAGCAGTACTTC
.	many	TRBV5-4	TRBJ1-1	CASSLRDTEAFF	TGTGCCAGCAGCCTCCGGGACACTGAAGCTTTCTTT
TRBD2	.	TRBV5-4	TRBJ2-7	CASSPAKIRGGGEQYF	TGTGCCAGCAGCCCTGCCAAGATCCGGGGGGGCGGGGAGCAGTACTTC
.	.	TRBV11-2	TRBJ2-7	CASSLGPLYEQYF	TGTGCCAGCAGCTTAGGGCCGTTATACGAGCAGTACTTC
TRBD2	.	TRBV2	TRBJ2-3	CASSEGRRGGGTDTQYF	TGTGCCAGCAGTGAAGGGAGGCGGGGAGGGGGCACAGATACGCAGTATTTT
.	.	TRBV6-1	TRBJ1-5	CASSEIWQGPNQPQHF	TGTGCCAGCAGTGAAATTTGGCAGGGGCCTAATCAGCCCCAGCATTTT
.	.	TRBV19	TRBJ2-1	CASSIITPPEQFF	TGTGCCAGTAGTATTATCACTCCTCCTGAGCAGTTCTTC
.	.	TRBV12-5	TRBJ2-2	CASRPGLRDTGELFF	TGTGCTAGTCGACCGGGCCTCAGGGACACCGGGGAGCTGTTTTTT
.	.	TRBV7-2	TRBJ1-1	CASSLEGRGGTEAFF	TGTGCCAGCAGCTTAGAGGGAAGGGGAGGGACTGAAGCTTTCTTT
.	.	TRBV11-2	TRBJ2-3	CASSLGGAGTSGTQYF	TGTGCCAGCAGCTTAGGGGGTGCGGGAACCTCCGGTACGCAGTATTTT
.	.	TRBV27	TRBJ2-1	CASSFSNYNEQFF	TGTGCCAGCAGTTTTTCAAACTATAATGAGCAGTTCTTC
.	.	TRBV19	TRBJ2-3	CAQEERDTQYF	TGTGCCCAGGAGGAGAGAGATACGCAGTATTTT